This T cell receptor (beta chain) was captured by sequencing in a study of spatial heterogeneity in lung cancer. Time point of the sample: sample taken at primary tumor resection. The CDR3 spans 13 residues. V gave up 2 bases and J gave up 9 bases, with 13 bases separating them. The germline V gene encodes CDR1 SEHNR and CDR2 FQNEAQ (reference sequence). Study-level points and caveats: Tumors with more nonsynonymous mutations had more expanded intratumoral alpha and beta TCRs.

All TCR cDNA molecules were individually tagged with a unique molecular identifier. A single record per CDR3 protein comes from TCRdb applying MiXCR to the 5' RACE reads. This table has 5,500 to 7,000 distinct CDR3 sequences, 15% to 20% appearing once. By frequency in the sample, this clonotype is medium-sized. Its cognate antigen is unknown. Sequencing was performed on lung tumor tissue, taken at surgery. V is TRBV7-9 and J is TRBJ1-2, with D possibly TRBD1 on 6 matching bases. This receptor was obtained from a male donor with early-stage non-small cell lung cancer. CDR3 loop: CASSLSGQGSYTF. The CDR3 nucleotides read TGTGCCAGCAGCTTATCTGGCCAGGGGAGCTACACCTTC.